This T cell receptor beta chain was recorded in a study of blood T cells in healthy people across ages. The study's findings and limits: A roughly linear age-dependent decrease characterized TCR beta diversity per million T cells.

This clonotype was detected once. What it recognizes is unknown. The CDR3 is 17 residues long. Germline CDR1 is SQVTM and CDR2 is ANQGSEA. The trim removed 1 base at V and 5 bases at J, leaving 13 bases unmatched. Alongside a J-beta primer mix, a sample-barcoded 5' primer served in a second PCR lasting about 7 to 12 cycles. Any given sample supplied a minimum of 3 million CDR3-containing paired-end reads. TCRdb recomputed calls from the 5' RACE reads with MiXCR, one row per CDR3 protein. The sample has nearly 1 million distinct CDR3 sequences, approximately 50% seen once; the top ten hold about 20%. The source is a woman aged 60-75 years in good health. The J gene is TRBJ2-1, the V gene TRBV29-1; TRBD2 agrees at 8 bases. The sample taken for sequencing was blood. The CDR3: CSVEGVLAGSYDNEQFF. For the CDR3, the DNA is TGCAGCGTTGAAGGAGTCCTAGCGGGTTCGTATGACAATGAGCAGTTCTTC.